This record concerns one T cell receptor beta chain sequence. The CDR3 runs to 16 residues. Germline CDR1 is SGHRS and CDR2 is YFSETQ. The germline V and J ends were trimmed by 7 bases and 5 bases, with 21 bases remaining between them. CD8+CD57+ cell expansion had been shown by flow cytometry in patients chosen for sequencing. Patients were untreated when blood was sampled. This sample was taken from a study of CD8+CD57+ T cells in acquired aplastic anemia. Study-level information: Average DNA yield from sorted CD4+ and CD8+ cells was roughly 3 ug.

Profiling of TCR beta VDJ combinations and CDR3 sequences used genomic DNA as template. Each CDR3 protein gets one entry after TCRdb re-called the reads with MiXCR. The sample shows fewer than 250,000 distinct CDR3 sequences, under 50% of them seen only once. The chain is built from TRBV5-1 and TRBJ2-2, with D tentatively TRBD1 or TRBD2 (5 bases each). This clonotype originated in a human donor with aplastic anemia. Sequenced: sorted CD4+, CD8+, or CD8+CD57+ T cells (not recorded which) from PBMCs. The DNA of the CDR3 is TGCGCCAGCTCGATGGCCATCGGGACCGGGACCGGGGAGCTGTTTTTT. This translates into CASSMAIGTGTGELFF.